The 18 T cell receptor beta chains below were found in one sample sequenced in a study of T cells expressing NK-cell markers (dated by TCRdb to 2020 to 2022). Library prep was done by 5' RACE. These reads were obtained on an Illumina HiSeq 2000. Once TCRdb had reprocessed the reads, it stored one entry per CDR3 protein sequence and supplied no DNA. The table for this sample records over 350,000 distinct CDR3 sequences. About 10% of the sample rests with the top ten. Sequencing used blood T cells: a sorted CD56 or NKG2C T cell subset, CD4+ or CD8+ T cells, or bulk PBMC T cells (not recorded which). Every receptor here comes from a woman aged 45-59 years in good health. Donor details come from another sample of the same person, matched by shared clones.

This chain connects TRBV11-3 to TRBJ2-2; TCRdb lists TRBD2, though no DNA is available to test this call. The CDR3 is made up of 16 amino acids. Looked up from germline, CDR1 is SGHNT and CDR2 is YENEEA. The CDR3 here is CASSLVATIITGELFF.

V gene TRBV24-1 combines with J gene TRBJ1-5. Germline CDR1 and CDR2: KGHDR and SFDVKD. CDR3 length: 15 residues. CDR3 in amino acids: CATSDGRSFNQPQHF.

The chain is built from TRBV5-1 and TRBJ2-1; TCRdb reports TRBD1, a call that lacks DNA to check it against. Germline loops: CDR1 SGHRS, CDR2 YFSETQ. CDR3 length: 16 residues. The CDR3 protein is CASSFGQGASYNEQFF.

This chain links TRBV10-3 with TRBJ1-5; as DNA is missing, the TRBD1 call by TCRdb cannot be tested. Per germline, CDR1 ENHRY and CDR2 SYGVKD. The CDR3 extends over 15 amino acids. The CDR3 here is CAISSGGLSNQPQHF.

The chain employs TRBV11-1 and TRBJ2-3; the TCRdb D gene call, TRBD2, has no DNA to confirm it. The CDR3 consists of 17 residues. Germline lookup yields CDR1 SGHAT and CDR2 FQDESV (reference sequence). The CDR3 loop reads CASSQLAVGGYTDTQYF.

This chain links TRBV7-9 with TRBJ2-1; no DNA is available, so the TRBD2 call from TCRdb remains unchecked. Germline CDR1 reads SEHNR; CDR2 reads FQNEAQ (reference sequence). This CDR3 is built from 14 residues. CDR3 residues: CASSLEGGRREQFF.

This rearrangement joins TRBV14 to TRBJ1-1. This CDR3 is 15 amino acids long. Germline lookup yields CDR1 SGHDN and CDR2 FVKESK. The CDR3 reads CASSPLRGPRAGAFF.

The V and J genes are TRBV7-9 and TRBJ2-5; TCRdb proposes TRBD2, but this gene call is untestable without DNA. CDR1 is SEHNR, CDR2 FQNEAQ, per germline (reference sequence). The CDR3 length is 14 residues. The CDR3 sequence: CASSSLEYQETQYF.

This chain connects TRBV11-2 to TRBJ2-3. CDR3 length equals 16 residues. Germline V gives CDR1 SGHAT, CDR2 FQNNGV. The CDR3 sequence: CASSAPLAIFTDTQYF.

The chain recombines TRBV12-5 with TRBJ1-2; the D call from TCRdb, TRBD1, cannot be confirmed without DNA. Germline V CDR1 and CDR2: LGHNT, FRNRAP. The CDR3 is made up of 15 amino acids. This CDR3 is CASGFGAGANYGYTF.

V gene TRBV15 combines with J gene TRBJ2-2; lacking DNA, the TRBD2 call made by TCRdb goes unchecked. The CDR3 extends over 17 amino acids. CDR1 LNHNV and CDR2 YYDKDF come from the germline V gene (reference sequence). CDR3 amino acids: CATSSERTSGFTGELFF.

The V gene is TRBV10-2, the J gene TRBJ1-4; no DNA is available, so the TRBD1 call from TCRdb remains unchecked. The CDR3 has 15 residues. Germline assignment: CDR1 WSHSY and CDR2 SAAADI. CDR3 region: CASKRQGGDNEKLFF.

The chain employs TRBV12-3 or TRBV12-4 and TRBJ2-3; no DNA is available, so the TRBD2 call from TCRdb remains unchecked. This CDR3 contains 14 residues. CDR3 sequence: CASSWGGGGDTQYF.

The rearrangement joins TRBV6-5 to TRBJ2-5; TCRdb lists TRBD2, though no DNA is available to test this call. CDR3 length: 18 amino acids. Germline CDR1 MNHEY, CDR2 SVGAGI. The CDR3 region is CASSYEGLAGAGTETQYF.

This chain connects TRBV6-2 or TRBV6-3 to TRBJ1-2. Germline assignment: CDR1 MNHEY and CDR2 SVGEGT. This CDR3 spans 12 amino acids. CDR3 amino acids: CATRPTLYGYTF.

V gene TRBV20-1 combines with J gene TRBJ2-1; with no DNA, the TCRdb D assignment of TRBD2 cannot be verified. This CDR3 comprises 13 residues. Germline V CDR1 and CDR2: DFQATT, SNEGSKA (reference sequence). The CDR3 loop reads CSAHRVGGAEQFF.

This CDR3 reads CSARVWRQGTDTQYF. This sequence joins TRBV20-1 and TRBJ2-3; TCRdb designates TRBD1, a call that cannot be tested without DNA. CDR3 length equals 15 residues. Per germline, CDR1 DFQATT and CDR2 SNEGSKA (reference sequence).

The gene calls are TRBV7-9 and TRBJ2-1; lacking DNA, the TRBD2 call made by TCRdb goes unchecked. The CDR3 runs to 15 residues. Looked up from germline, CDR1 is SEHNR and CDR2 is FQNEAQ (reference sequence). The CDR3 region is CAHGTTSGSKNEQFF.